The rows below give T cell receptor beta chains drawn from one sample of a study of blood T cells in healthy people across ages. MiXCR, run by TCRdb on the 5' RACE reads, gives a single entry per CDR3 protein. The sample records some 640,000 distinct CDR3 sequences, more than 40% being singletons. The sequenced sample was blood. Receptors originate from a woman aged 60-70 years in good health. Both conserved end residues are part of each CDR3. Fields, in order: clone size, D gene, J gene, V gene, CDR3 DNA, CDR3 protein. The D gene is left open where the match is weak. The listing skips clone size in some rows; elsewhere it reads once, few, many or a size class.

size: once; D: TRBD1; J: TRBJ1-1; V: TRBV18; DNA: TGTGCCAGCTCACCGCGAACAGGGGACACTGAAGCTTTCTTT; CDR3: CASSPRTGDTEAFF
size: few; D: -; J: TRBJ2-3; V: TRBV6-2/TRBV6-3; DNA: TGTGCCAGCAGTTACTCACGAACCAGGGCAACAGATACGCAGTATTTT; CDR3: CASSYSRTRATDTQYF
size: -; D: -; J: TRBJ2-1; V: TRBV6-1; DNA: TGTGCCAGCAGTGAATTAGCGGCCTCCTACAATGAGCAGTTCTTC; CDR3: CASSELAASYNEQFF
size: -; D: TRBD2; J: TRBJ2-1; V: TRBV6-5; DNA: TGTGCCAGCAGTAGCGGGAGGGAGGAGTTCTTC; CDR3: CASSSGREEFF
size: -; D: -; J: TRBJ2-7; V: TRBV7-2; DNA: TGTGCCAGCAGCTTAGTGGGGGCCGTGACCTACGAGCAGTACTTC; CDR3: CASSLVGAVTYEQYF
size: -; D: TRBD1; J: TRBJ2-1; V: TRBV30; DNA: TGTGCCTGGGGGACAGGGTACAATGAGCAGTTCTTC; CDR3: CAWGTGYNEQFF
size: -; D: -; J: TRBJ2-3; V: TRBV12-3/TRBV12-4; DNA: TGTGCCAGCAGTTTAGTACTAGAGAGCACAGATACGCAGTATTTT; CDR3: CASSLVLESTDTQYF
size: few; D: TRBD1; J: TRBJ1-5; V: TRBV9; DNA: TGTGCCAGCAGCGTAGAGGGACAGGGCGGTCAGCCCCAGCATTTT; CDR3: CASSVEGQGGQPQHF
size: -; D: TRBD1; J: TRBJ1-1; V: TRBV7-9; DNA: TGTGCCAGCAGCTCACGACAGGGGGGAGTTGGTTTCTTT; CDR3: CASSSRQGGVGFF
size: few; D: -; J: TRBJ2-7; V: TRBV29-1; DNA: TGCAGCGTGGGCCCCCGTGGGGGCTACGAGCAGTACTTC; CDR3: CSVGPRGGYEQYF
size: -; D: TRBD1; J: TRBJ2-4; V: TRBV7-2; DNA: TGTGCCAGCAGCTTAGGGGGGACAGGGAAGCGTGAGCAGTACTTC; CDR3: CASSLGGTGKREQYF
size: few; D: TRBD2; J: TRBJ2-7; V: TRBV28; DNA: TGTGCCAGCAGTCTTACCGGGACTAGCGGGCGAGAGCAGTACTTC; CDR3: CASSLTGTSGREQYF
size: -; D: TRBD2; J: TRBJ2-1; V: TRBV20-1; DNA: TGCAGTGCTAGAGACGCTAGCGGGAGGGTTTTCGGGGAGCAGTTCTTC; CDR3: CSARDASGRVFGEQFF
size: many; D: -; J: TRBJ2-7; V: TRBV29-1; DNA: TGCAGCGTTGAAACCCCAAGAGGTGTTGAGCAGTACTTC; CDR3: CSVETPRGVEQYF
size: few; D: TRBD1; J: TRBJ2-3; V: TRBV29-1; DNA: TGCAGCGTCGCGTCGGGACAGGGGGACACAGATACGCAGTATTTT; CDR3: CSVASGQGDTDTQYF
size: few; D: -; J: TRBJ1-4; V: TRBV10-3; DNA: TGTGCCATCAGTGAGTCGGAAAGGAAACTGTTTTTT; CDR3: CAISESERKLFF
size: -; D: TRBD2; J: TRBJ2-1; V: TRBV6-2/TRBV6-3; DNA: TGTGCCAGCAGTCAGTCTAGCGGGAAGGTCTACAATGAGCAGTTCTTC; CDR3: CASSQSSGKVYNEQFF